This TCR beta chain is from a study of T cells in Graves' hyperthyroidism and ophthalmopathy. This clonotype appeared a few times. Amplification yielded TCR beta CDR3 regions, with RNA transcripts as the source. Using the HTBI primer set, a first-round RT-PCR was run on the TCR CDR3. TCRdb fed the multiplex PCR reads into MiXCR, producing one record per CDR3 protein. Here the sample spans about 350,000 distinct CDR3 sequences, roughly 15% being singletons. The material sequenced was blood. This TCR came from a woman aged 55-70 years with Graves' ophthalmopathy.

The CDR3 loop reads CASSEGQGSPFNEKLFF. In nucleotides, the CDR3 is TGCGCCAGCAGTGAGGGGCAGGGGAGCCCCTTTAATGAAAAACTGTTTTTT. The chain links TRBV10-2 to TRBJ1-4; tentative D call: TRBD1 (6 bases). Germline-derived CDR1 and CDR2 are WSHSY and SAAADI. The V and J ends lost 2 bases and 4 bases respectively, with 17 bases between them. The CDR3 length is 17 residues.